In this sample, the clone carrying this TCR beta chain is medium-sized. Its target is not known. Use of 60 Vbeta and 13 Jbeta primers characterized the PCR. The data were produced by immunoSEQ multiplex PCR, yet TCRdb's version contains in-frame clones alone and is incomplete. The data hold 85,000 to 100,000 clones, with roughly 60% observed a single time. The CDR3 runs 15 residues. V was clipped by 4 bases and J by 4 bases; unmatched bases: 2. In germline, CDR1 is SGHNT, CDR2 YYREEE (reference sequence). This sample was taken from a study of cytomegalovirus exposure and HLA in healthy donors. General observations from the study: The classifier was said to identify cytomegalovirus status with high specificity and sensitivity. It was reported in a later analysis that an Asian-associated ancestry cluster showed fewer N-insertions than the approximately 670-donor mean. Sequencing had likely introduced a cluster of highly shared sequence variants as an artifact. Accurate predictions that matched the HLA-A and HLA-B alleles of most subjects were reportedly made from TCR beta sequences.

This TCR was recovered from a human donor in good health. The chain links TRBV5-4 to TRBJ2-1, with TRBD2 matching over 13 bases. The sample comprised PBMCs. DNA of the CDR3: TGTGCCAGCAGCACTAGCGGGGGGGCGTACAATGAGCAGTTCTTC. Protein product: CASSTSGGAYNEQFF.